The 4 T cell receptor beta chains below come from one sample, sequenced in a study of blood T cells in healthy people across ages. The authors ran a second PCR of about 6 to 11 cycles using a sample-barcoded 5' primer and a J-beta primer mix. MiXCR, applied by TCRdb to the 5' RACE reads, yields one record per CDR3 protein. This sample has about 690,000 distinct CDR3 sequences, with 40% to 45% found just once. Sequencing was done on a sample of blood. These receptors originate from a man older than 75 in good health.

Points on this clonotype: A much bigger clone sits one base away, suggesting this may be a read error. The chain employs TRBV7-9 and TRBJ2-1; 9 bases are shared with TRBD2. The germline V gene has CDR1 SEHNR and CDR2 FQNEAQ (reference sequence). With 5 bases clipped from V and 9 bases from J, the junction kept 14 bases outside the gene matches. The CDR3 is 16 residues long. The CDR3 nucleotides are TGTGCCAGCAGCATAGAAACCCTAGCGGGAAAGGGTGAGCAGTTCTTC. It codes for CASSIETLAGKGEQFF.

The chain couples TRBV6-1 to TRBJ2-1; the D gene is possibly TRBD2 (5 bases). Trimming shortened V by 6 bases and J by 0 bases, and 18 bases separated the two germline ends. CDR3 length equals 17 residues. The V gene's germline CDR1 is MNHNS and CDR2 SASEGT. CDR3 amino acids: CASREVSGLSSYNEQFF. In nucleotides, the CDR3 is TGTGCCAGCAGGGAGGTGAGCGGATTAAGCTCCTACAATGAGCAGTTCTTC.

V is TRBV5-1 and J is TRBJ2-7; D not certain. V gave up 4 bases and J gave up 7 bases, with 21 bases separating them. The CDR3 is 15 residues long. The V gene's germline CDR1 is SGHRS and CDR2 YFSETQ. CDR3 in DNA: TGCGCCAGCAGCCCGCGACAATATAACTACAATGAGCAGTACTTC. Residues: CASSPRQYNYNEQYF. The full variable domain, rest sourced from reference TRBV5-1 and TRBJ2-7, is KAGVTQTPRYLIKTRGQQVTLSCSPISGHRSVSWYQQTPGQGLQFLFEYFSETQRNKGNFPGRFSGRQFSNSRSEMNVSTLELGDSALYLCASSPRQYNYNEQYFGPGTRLTVT.

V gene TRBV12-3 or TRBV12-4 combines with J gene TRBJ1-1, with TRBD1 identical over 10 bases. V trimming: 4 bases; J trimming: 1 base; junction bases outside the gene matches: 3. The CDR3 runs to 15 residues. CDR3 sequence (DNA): TGTGCCAGCAGTTCCCGGGACAGGGGGAACACTGAAGCTTTCTTT. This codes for CASSSRDRGNTEAFF.